Following are 6 T cell receptor beta chains from one sample sequenced in a study of blood T cell repertoires in COVID-19. TCRdb keeps only in-frame clones here, not all; method: immunoSEQ multiplex PCR. The top ten hold about 3% of the sample, which has 250,000 to 350,000 clones, about 87% seen once. The material sequenced was PBMCs or T cells enriched from blood (not recorded which). The source of these receptors is a woman aged 45 to 65 who had recovered from COVID-19.

This rearrangement joins TRBV30 to TRBJ1-2, with D perhaps TRBD1 (5 bases). Germline CDR1 reads GTSNPN; CDR2 reads SVGIG (reference sequence). Trimming pared 1 base from V and 7 bases from J, leaving 10 bases between. The CDR3 has 12 residues. The CDR3: CAWSAGKGGYTF. The CDR3 nucleotides read TGTGCCTGGAGTGCAGGGAAGGGTGGCTACACCTTC.

The genes are TRBV2 and TRBJ1-3; D is perhaps TRBD1 (5 bases). Between the trimmed V and J ends, which lost 0 bases and 2 bases, there was a span of 8 bases. The germline V gene has CDR1 SNHLY and CDR2 FYNNEI. The CDR3 consists of 15 residues. The CDR3 bases are TGTGCCAGCAGTGAAGCGACACAGGCTGGAAACACCATATATTTT. This translates into CASSEATQAGNTIYF.

The chain joins TRBV29-1 to TRBJ1-1; D is unclear. V was cut by 5 bases and J by 1 base, with 23 bases left in between. The length of the CDR3 is 17 residues. Germline CDR1 is SQVTM and CDR2 is ANQGSEA. The CDR3: CSVLQRGTELKNTEAFF. In DNA, the CDR3 is TGCAGCGTTTTACAACGGGGAACCGAATTAAAGAACACTGAAGCTTTCTTT.

The rearrangement uses TRBV10-3 and TRBJ2-7, with D perhaps matching TRBD1 (5 bases). Per germline, CDR1 ENHRY and CDR2 SYGVKD. The CDR3 length is 12 residues. Trimming removed 3 bases at V and 4 bases at J, with 7 bases between. The CDR3 protein is CAISDREYEQYF. The CDR3 DNA is TGTGCCATCAGTGACAGGGAATACGAGCAGTACTTC.

The CDR3 loop is CASSLGQNYEQYF. CDR3 nucleotide sequence: TGCGCCAGCAGCCTGGGACAGAACTACGAGCAGTACTTC. The V gene is TRBV4-3, the J gene TRBJ2-7; 7 bases align to TRBD1. The CDR3 spans 13 residues. The J segment lost 3 bases and the V segment lost 4 bases, leaving 3 bases of the junction unmatched. CDR1 is LGHNA, CDR2 YSLEER, per germline.

The CDR3 region is CASSPGGPTNEKLFF. The CDR3 nucleotides are TGTGCCAGCAGCCCGGGGGGGCCAACTAATGAAAAACTGTTTTTT. The chain joins TRBV5-4 to TRBJ1-4; possibly TRBD1 for D (6 bases). This CDR3 has 15 residues. V dropped 4 bases and J dropped 0 bases, with 10 bases sitting between them. Germline V gene sequence: CDR1 SGHNT, CDR2 YYREEE (reference sequence).